The clone carrying this T cell receptor (beta chain) was counted once. The PCR made use of 60 Vbeta and 13 Jbeta primers. Method: immunoSEQ multiplex PCR; TCRdb's copy keeps in-frame clones and lacks some. In the table there are fewer than 200,000 clones, approximately 79% of which are singletons. The data were obtained in a study of cytomegalovirus exposure and HLA in healthy donors. Germline loops: CDR1 SEHNR, CDR2 FQNEAQ (reference sequence). Trimming cost V 3 bases and J 8 bases, with 10 bases left between them. This CDR3 comprises 13 residues. Sequencing was performed on PBMCs. The chain employs TRBV7-9 and TRBJ2-2; a weak D match, TRBD1 (5 bases). This receptor was identified in a middle-aged man in good health and CMV-seronegative. The CDR3 DNA is TGTGCCAGCAGCTTGGGGCACGGTGGGGAGCTGTTTTTT. This translates into CASSLGHGGELFF.